This T cell receptor beta chain was recovered during a study of T cells in localized non-small cell lung cancer. Findings and limits, study-wide: Analysis by sequencing included only one tumor region, so heterogeneity remains possible. A median around 57 of the top 100 tumor clones appeared in adjacent lung. The study found T cell clonality highest in uninvolved adjacent lung, above tumor. Elevated circulating T cell density in blood was associated with longer overall survival.

With regard to this clone: What it recognizes is unknown.

Some clones are missing from TCRdb's copy, which holds only in-frame ones; the method was immunoSEQ multiplex PCR. The sample shows roughly 30,000 clones, approximately 90% of them seen only once. The source of this sequence is a female donor at least 60 years old with stage I lung adenocarcinoma. The material sequenced was peripheral blood, taken before any cancer treatment.

The CDR3 region is CASSLQGRRSPLHF. CDR3 sequence (DNA): TGCGCCAGCAGCCTACAGGGTCGACGGTCACCCCTCCACTTT. The chain is built from TRBV5-1 and TRBJ1-6, with D possibly matching TRBD1 (6 bases). The CDR3 contains 14 residues. Germline-derived CDR1 and CDR2 are SGHRS and YFSETQ. V was pared by 4 bases and J by 10 bases, with 15 bases between.